These T cell receptor beta chains were read from a single sample in a study of blood T cell repertoires in COVID-19. Assay: immunoSEQ multiplex PCR; the TCRdb copy retains only in-frame clones and omits some. Of 250,000 or so clones listed, 87% were seen once; the top ten hold less than 1.6%. The specimen sequenced was peripheral blood. The receptors were gathered from a woman in her forties who had recovered from COVID-19. The CDR3 runs from the conserved cysteine through the conserved F or W. A D gene is named only where the DNA matches it firmly. Clone size is shown for a subset of rows, as once, few, many or a class of expanded clone.

cdr3_nt: TGTGCCAGCAGCCCGGTGGGCGCCACTGAAGCTTTCTTT; cdr3_aa: CASSPVGATEAFF; j_call: TRBJ1-1; d_call: .; v_call: TRBV11-2; clone_size: .
cdr3_nt: TGCGCCAGCAGCTTTGTTTACAACCGAGGTAACTATGGCTACACCTTC; cdr3_aa: CASSFVYNRGNYGYTF; j_call: TRBJ1-2; d_call: .; v_call: TRBV5-1; clone_size: .
cdr3_nt: TGTGCCATCAGTGAGGTCGCTAACTATGGCTACACCTTC; cdr3_aa: CAISEVANYGYTF; j_call: TRBJ1-2; d_call: .; v_call: TRBV10-3; clone_size: .
cdr3_nt: TGTGCCAGCTCCCCAAGGACAGGGTCGATGAACACTGAAGCTTTCTTT; cdr3_aa: CASSPRTGSMNTEAFF; j_call: TRBJ1-1; d_call: TRBD1; v_call: TRBV18; clone_size: .
cdr3_nt: TGCGCCAGCAGCCAAGGGCATAATTCACCCCTCCACTTT; cdr3_aa: CASSQGHNSPLHF; j_call: TRBJ1-6; d_call: .; v_call: TRBV4-3; clone_size: .
cdr3_nt: TGTGCCAGCTCAACGTTCGGTGGTCCTAATGAAAAACTGTTTTTT; cdr3_aa: CASSTFGGPNEKLFF; j_call: TRBJ1-4; d_call: .; v_call: TRBV18; clone_size: .
cdr3_nt: TGTGCCTGCTCGGACAGGGAAGTTGACATTCAGTACTTC; cdr3_aa: CACSDREVDIQYF; j_call: TRBJ2-4; d_call: TRBD1; v_call: TRBV30; clone_size: .
cdr3_nt: TGTGCCAGCAGGGGAGGCGTCTCTTATAATTCACCCCTCCACTTT; cdr3_aa: CASRGGVSYNSPLHF; j_call: TRBJ1-6; d_call: .; v_call: TRBV27; clone_size: .
cdr3_nt: TGTGCCAGCAGTTACAGGACAGGGGATACCTACGAGCAGTACTTC; cdr3_aa: CASSYRTGDTYEQYF; j_call: TRBJ2-7; d_call: TRBD1; v_call: TRBV6-6; clone_size: .
cdr3_nt: TGTGCCAGTAGATTGACAGGGAGCTCCTATAATTCACCCCTCCACTTT; cdr3_aa: CASRLTGSSYNSPLHF; j_call: TRBJ1-6; d_call: TRBD1; v_call: TRBV19; clone_size: .
cdr3_nt: TGCGCCAGCAGCCAATACGACAGTTCTTTCTACGAGCAGTACTTC; cdr3_aa: CASSQYDSSFYEQYF; j_call: TRBJ2-7; d_call: .; v_call: TRBV4-1; clone_size: once
cdr3_nt: TGCGCCAGCAGTGACCCCCTCAGGGACGGGGAGCTGTTTTTT; cdr3_aa: CASSDPLRDGELFF; j_call: TRBJ2-2; d_call: .; v_call: TRBV10-2; clone_size: .
cdr3_nt: TGTGCCAGCAGCTTGTATCCGGTGGAGGCCCTCCACTTT; cdr3_aa: CASSLYPVEALHF; j_call: TRBJ1-6; d_call: .; v_call: TRBV5-5; clone_size: .
cdr3_nt: TGCGCCAGCAGCCAAGGAACGAGACAGGAGACCGGGGAGCTGTTTTTT; cdr3_aa: CASSQGTRQETGELFF; j_call: TRBJ2-2; d_call: .; v_call: TRBV4-3; clone_size: .
cdr3_nt: TGTGCCAGCAGTAGGACTAGCGAACAAGAGACCCAGTACTTC; cdr3_aa: CASSRTSEQETQYF; j_call: TRBJ2-5; d_call: TRBD2; v_call: TRBV4-2; clone_size: .
cdr3_nt: TGTGCCAGCAGCCCCGGACTAGCGGGGGGAGTCGAGACCCAGTACTTC; cdr3_aa: CASSPGLAGGVETQYF; j_call: TRBJ2-5; d_call: TRBD2; v_call: TRBV27; clone_size: .
cdr3_nt: TGTGCCAGCAGCTTCGTACAGGGAACTGAAGCTTTCTTT; cdr3_aa: CASSFVQGTEAFF; j_call: TRBJ1-1; d_call: .; v_call: TRBV7-9; clone_size: .
cdr3_nt: TGTGCCAGCTTGACACAGGGTCCGAGGAGCTACACCTTC; cdr3_aa: CASLTQGPRSYTF; j_call: TRBJ1-2; d_call: .; v_call: TRBV19; clone_size: .
cdr3_nt: TGTGCCAGCAGCGTAGCATCGGTCCACAATGAGCAGTTCTTC; cdr3_aa: CASSVASVHNEQFF; j_call: TRBJ2-1; d_call: .; v_call: TRBV9; clone_size: once
cdr3_nt: TGTGCCAGCAGCTTGGGGGACAACTTTTACGGAGCTTTCTTT; cdr3_aa: CASSLGDNFYGAFF; j_call: TRBJ1-1; d_call: .; v_call: TRBV5-4; clone_size: .
cdr3_nt: TGCGCCAGCAGCTGGGGCGGGGGGGCGTCGGAGACCCAGTACTTC; cdr3_aa: CASSWGGGASETQYF; j_call: TRBJ2-5; d_call: TRBD2; v_call: TRBV5-1; clone_size: few
cdr3_nt: TGTGCCAGCAGCGCTACAGGGTTCGAAGGCTACACCTTC; cdr3_aa: CASSATGFEGYTF; j_call: TRBJ1-2; d_call: .; v_call: TRBV9; clone_size: .
cdr3_nt: TGTGCCAGCAGCCTCCGGGACAGCTCCTACGAGCAGTACTTC; cdr3_aa: CASSLRDSSYEQYF; j_call: TRBJ2-7; d_call: TRBD1; v_call: TRBV7-2; clone_size: .
cdr3_nt: TGCGCCAGCAGCCAACAATGGGGGGTTCGGGATTCACCCCTCCACTTT; cdr3_aa: CASSQQWGVRDSPLHF; j_call: TRBJ1-6; d_call: .; v_call: TRBV4-3; clone_size: .
cdr3_nt: TGTGCCAGCAGCTTAGTTTGGCAGGGCAATCAGCCCCAGCATTTT; cdr3_aa: CASSLVWQGNQPQHF; j_call: TRBJ1-5; d_call: .; v_call: TRBV7-2; clone_size: .
cdr3_nt: TGTGCCAGCAGCTGGGCGGGGCCCAGGGAGTACAATGAGCAGTTCTTC; cdr3_aa: CASSWAGPREYNEQFF; j_call: TRBJ2-1; d_call: .; v_call: TRBV27; clone_size: .
cdr3_nt: TGTGCCAGCATTGGGCTAGCGGGGGAGTGGGAGACCCAGTACTTC; cdr3_aa: CASIGLAGEWETQYF; j_call: TRBJ2-5; d_call: TRBD2; v_call: TRBV2; clone_size: .
cdr3_nt: TGTGCCAGCAGCTTGAGCGGGAGGCTGTTTTTT; cdr3_aa: CASSLSGRLFF; j_call: TRBJ2-2; d_call: TRBD2; v_call: TRBV7-3; clone_size: .
cdr3_nt: TGTGCCAGCAGCTCATTCGACAGGGCTAGTAATGGCTACACCTTC; cdr3_aa: CASSSFDRASNGYTF; j_call: TRBJ1-2; d_call: TRBD1; v_call: TRBV5-6; clone_size: .
cdr3_nt: TGTGCCAGCAGTGCAACTAGCGGGATGGGGCAAGAGACCCAGTACTTC; cdr3_aa: CASSATSGMGQETQYF; j_call: TRBJ2-5; d_call: TRBD2; v_call: TRBV6-1; clone_size: many
cdr3_nt: TGTGCCAGCAGCTTTGGGACAGGGGGTTACGAGCAGTACTTC; cdr3_aa: CASSFGTGGYEQYF; j_call: TRBJ2-7; d_call: TRBD1; v_call: TRBV5-5; clone_size: .
cdr3_nt: TGTGCCACCGCGGGACAGCTCAACACTGAAGCTTTCTTT; cdr3_aa: CATAGQLNTEAFF; j_call: TRBJ1-1; d_call: TRBD1; v_call: TRBV6-5; clone_size: .
cdr3_nt: TGTGCCAGCAGCGCCGACAGGTTTTCCTACGAGCAGTACTTC; cdr3_aa: CASSADRFSYEQYF; j_call: TRBJ2-7; d_call: .; v_call: TRBV7-2; clone_size: .
cdr3_nt: TGTGCCAGCAGCTTCTATGCTGGAAACACCATATATTTT; cdr3_aa: CASSFYAGNTIYF; j_call: TRBJ1-3; d_call: .; v_call: TRBV7-2; clone_size: few
cdr3_nt: TGTGCCAGCAGCCAAGATCTAGCGGGGGATTTAGAGACCCAGTACTTC; cdr3_aa: CASSQDLAGDLETQYF; j_call: TRBJ2-5; d_call: TRBD2; v_call: TRBV3-1/TRBV3-2; clone_size: .
cdr3_nt: TGTGCCAGCAGTGAAGTTGGGACAGGGCCCCAGCATTTT; cdr3_aa: CASSEVGTGPQHF; j_call: TRBJ1-5; d_call: TRBD1; v_call: TRBV6-1; clone_size: .
cdr3_nt: TGTGCCAGCAGCCCTCGGCGACTAGCGGGCCCCGAGCAGTTCTTC; cdr3_aa: CASSPRRLAGPEQFF; j_call: TRBJ2-1; d_call: TRBD2; v_call: TRBV7-9; clone_size: .
cdr3_nt: TGTGCCATCAGTGATGATCCCGGATCGGAGGTTTGGGATACGCAGTATTTT; cdr3_aa: CAISDDPGSEVWDTQYF; j_call: TRBJ2-3; d_call: .; v_call: TRBV10-3; clone_size: .